This passage covers 13 T cell receptor beta chains from one sample sequenced in a study of control samples from healthy donors and cancer patients. The assay was immunoSEQ multiplex PCR, and TCRdb's table has in-frame clones only and misses some. The table includes around 80,000 clones, roughly 90% detected once. The sample taken for sequencing was blood. The receptors were gathered from a man in his fifties or sixties in good health.

V is TRBV7-9 and J is TRBJ2-7, with 7 bases matching TRBD1. Germline lookup yields CDR1 SEHNR and CDR2 FQNEAQ (reference sequence). CDR3 length: 16 amino acids. V gave up 4 bases and J gave up 0 bases; unmatched junction bases: 9. The CDR3 region is CASSSNPGQLSYEQYF. CDR3 in DNA: TGTGCCAGCAGCTCAAACCCGGGACAGCTCTCCTACGAGCAGTACTTC. The full variable domain, in which reference TRBV7-9 and TRBJ2-7 provide the parts outside the CDR3, is DTGVSQNPRHKITKRGQNVTFRCDPISEHNRLYWYRQTLGQGPEFLTYFQNEAQLEKSRLLSDRFSAERPKGSFSTLEIQRTEQGDSAMYLCASSSNPGQLSYEQYFGPGTRLTVT.

The chain is built from TRBV6-5 and TRBJ1-5; 7 bases fit TRBD1. Germline CDR1 and CDR2: MNHEY and SVGAGI. The CDR3 spans 15 residues. V shed 6 bases and J 1 base; nucleotides not matched to a gene: 6. CDR3 protein: CASSPIQGSNQPQHF. The CDR3 DNA follows: TGTGCCAGCAGCCCCATACAGGGGAGCAATCAGCCCCAGCATTTT.

Turning to this clone: A junction end diverges from the germline sequence, so it may reflect a read error. The J gene is TRBJ1-1, the V gene TRBV3-1 (or the pseudogene TRBV3-2); D is ambiguous. The CDR3 consists of 13 residues. In germline, CDR1 is LGHDT, CDR2 YNNKEL (reference sequence). The CDR3 DNA reads as TGTGCCAGCAGCGACGGGAGGTTCTCAAAGCCCAGCTTT. It codes for CASSDGRFSKPSF.

The genes are TRBV5-6 and TRBJ2-7; 9 nucleotides match TRBD2. V was pared by 3 bases and J by 5 bases, with 9 bases of the junction left unmatched. Germline assignment: CDR1 SGHDT and CDR2 YYEEEE. The CDR3 has 15 amino acids. The CDR3 reads CASSSTGTSFDEQYF. CDR3 coding DNA: TGTGCCAGCAGCTCAACCGGGACTAGCTTTGACGAGCAGTACTTC.

The CDR3 loop reads CASRLGGSGANVLTF. As DNA, the CDR3 is TGCGCCAGCAGACTAGGGGGATCTGGGGCCAACGTCCTGACTTTC. The chain recombines TRBV5-1 with TRBJ2-6; possibly TRBD1 for D (6 bases). V lost 5 bases and J lost 1, with 10 bases in between. Germline V gene data show CDR1 as SGHRS and CDR2 as YFSETQ. This CDR3 comprises 15 residues.

J is TRBJ2-5 and V is TRBV15; D possibly uses TRBD1 or TRBD2 (5 bases each). The V gene's germline CDR1 is LNHNV and CDR2 YYDKDF (reference sequence). The length of the CDR3 is 13 residues. V was clipped by 8 bases and J by 4 bases, with 14 bases between them. The CDR3 coding sequence is TGTGCCACCTTGCTTAGGGACGGAGAGACCCAGTACTTC. Protein sequence: CATLLRDGETQYF.

The V gene is TRBV12-5, the J gene TRBJ2-1, with 12 bases lining up with TRBD2. Trimming removed 0 bases from V and 3 bases from J; junction bases left unmatched: 0. This CDR3 has 16 residues. Germline loops: CDR1 LGHNT, CDR2 FRNRAP. The CDR3 protein is CASGLVLAGGYNEQFF. In nucleotides, the CDR3 is TGTGCTAGTGGTTTGGTACTAGCGGGGGGCTACAATGAGCAGTTCTTC.

The rearrangement joins TRBV3-1 (or the pseudogene TRBV3-2) to TRBJ2-5; D is perhaps TRBD2 (6 bases). The CDR3 is 15 amino acids. Per germline, CDR1 LGHDT and CDR2 YNNKEL (reference sequence). Between the trimmed V and J ends, which lost 0 bases and 7 bases, there was a span of 15 bases. CDR3 DNA: TGTGCCAGCAGCCAAGATGGGGCGGGAACGGGGACCCAGTACTTC. Its translation: CASSQDGAGTGTQYF.

For the CDR3, the DNA is TGTGCCAGCAGCTTGAGTGGAGGACCCACTGAAGCTTTCTTT. This sequence encodes CASSLSGGPTEAFF. This chain links TRBV5-6 with TRBJ1-1; the D is unclear. The V gene lost 1 base and the J gene lost 4 bases, with 11 bases spanning the gap. The length of the CDR3 is 14 residues. Germline V lookup: CDR1 SGHDT, CDR2 YYEEEE.

V and J are TRBV7-3 and TRBJ2-3; no reliable D call. Looked up from germline, CDR1 is SGHTA and CDR2 is FQGTGA. V lost 2 bases and J lost 7, with 10 bases in between. The CDR3 runs 13 residues. CDR3: CASSLAQQNTQYF. The CDR3 coding sequence is TGTGCCAGCAGCTTAGCCCAGCAGAATACGCAGTATTTT.

The gene calls are TRBV11-1 and TRBJ2-7; D gene ambiguous. Germline CDR1 is SGHAT and CDR2 is FQDESV (reference sequence). CDR3 size: 16 residues. V was shortened by 1 base and J by 1 base, with 14 bases between the two germline ends. The CDR3 sequence is CASSLEKQQFSYEQYF. The CDR3 DNA reads as TGTGCCAGCAGCTTAGAAAAACAGCAGTTTTCCTACGAGCAGTACTTC.

This rearrangement joins TRBV7-9 to TRBJ1-3; D is ambiguous. CDR3 length: 12 amino acids. The V end lost 0 bases, the J end lost 9 bases, and 6 bases lay between the germline ends. From germline, CDR1 is SEHNR and CDR2 FQNEAQ (reference sequence). The CDR3 here is CASSLAGSTIYF. The CDR3 DNA is TGTGCCAGCAGCTTAGCGGGGAGCACCATATATTTT.

The V call is TRBV2, the J call TRBJ2-5; 10 bases are a match to TRBD1. Germline values: CDR1 SNHLY, CDR2 FYNNEI. J gave up 1 base and V 4 bases, and 3 bases lay outside the gene matches. The CDR3 contains 15 residues. The CDR3 nucleotides read TGTGCCAGCAGTGGGGACAGGGGCCCCCAAGAGACCCAGTACTTC. Protein product: CASSGDRGPQETQYF.